The rows below give T cell receptor beta chains drawn from one sample of a study of shared T cell receptors in the human thymus. Repertoires were generated with immunoSEQ multiplex PCR, while TCRdb's copy carries only in-frame clones and drops some. The table lists about 730,000 clones, 80% to 90% of them singletons, with roughly 0.01% in the top ten. Another study also made use of these data, one on human thymus T cells.

Sequencing was done on a sample of thymocytes. The receptors here all came from a girl under three years old with a congenital heart defect. Both conserved end residues are part of each CDR3. Each record gives: clone size, D gene, J gene, V gene, CDR3 DNA, CDR3 protein. The D gene is left open where the match is weak. Some rows have no size entry. The others give once, few or many, or a class for an expanded clone.

clone size: -; D gene: TRBD1; J gene: TRBJ1-2; V gene: TRBV6-1; CDR3 DNA: TGTGCCAGCAGTGAACCGGGACAGTCGTTCTATGGCTACACCTTC; CDR3 protein: CASSEPGQSFYGYTF
clone size: -; D gene: -; J gene: TRBJ1-2; V gene: TRBV2; CDR3 DNA: TGTGCCAGCAGTGCGCTTAACTGGACAGCGGTTGATCGGAAGCATTATGGCTACACCTTC; CDR3 protein: CASSALNWTAVDRKHYGYTF
clone size: -; D gene: -; J gene: TRBJ1-4; V gene: TRBV7-6; CDR3 DNA: TGTGCCAGCAGCTTAGATTTAGGGGCAGAACAGGGTAATGAAAAACTGTTTTTT; CDR3 protein: CASSLDLGAEQGNEKLFF
clone size: -; D gene: -; J gene: TRBJ2-4; V gene: TRBV2; CDR3 DNA: TGTGCCAGCAGTGGGTCCTCCTTAGAGGCCAAAAACATTCAGTACTTC; CDR3 protein: CASSGSSLEAKNIQYF
clone size: -; D gene: -; J gene: TRBJ2-7; V gene: TRBV5-4; CDR3 DNA: TGTGCCAGCAGCTTCCAGGGTTACGAGCAGTACTTC; CDR3 protein: CASSFQGYEQYF
clone size: -; D gene: TRBD1; J gene: TRBJ1-6; V gene: TRBV5-6; CDR3 DNA: TGTGCCAGCAGCTCAGGACAGGGGAGAAAACCCCTCCACTTT; CDR3 protein: CASSSGQGRKPLHF
clone size: -; D gene: -; J gene: TRBJ2-5; V gene: TRBV5-1; CDR3 DNA: TGCGCCAGCAGCCTCGACTCCCAGGGTTACGAGACCCAGTACTTC; CDR3 protein: CASSLDSQGYETQYF
clone size: few; D gene: TRBD1; J gene: TRBJ2-1; V gene: TRBV7-6; CDR3 DNA: TGTGCCAGCAGTCCGCGGACAGGGGCGGCCAATGAGCAGTTCTTC; CDR3 protein: CASSPRTGAANEQFF
clone size: -; D gene: -; J gene: TRBJ2-2; V gene: TRBV7-9; CDR3 DNA: TGTGCCAGCAGCTTAGCGACGGGTAAAATCGCCTACACCGGGGAGCTGTTTTTT; CDR3 protein: CASSLATGKIAYTGELFF
clone size: -; D gene: TRBD1; J gene: TRBJ1-4; V gene: TRBV13; CDR3 DNA: TGTGCCAGCAGCCCAGCCACCCGGACAGGGAGATCGACTAATGAAAAACTGTTTTTT; CDR3 protein: CASSPATRTGRSTNEKLFF
clone size: -; D gene: -; J gene: TRBJ1-2; V gene: TRBV7-9; CDR3 DNA: TGTGCCAGCAGCTTAAGGCTAAGGGGTGATGGCTACACCTTC; CDR3 protein: CASSLRLRGDGYTF
clone size: -; D gene: TRBD1; J gene: TRBJ2-3; V gene: TRBV7-2; CDR3 DNA: TGTGCCAGCAGCTTAGCGTTCAGGGGGACAGATACGCAGTATTTT; CDR3 protein: CASSLAFRGTDTQYF
clone size: -; D gene: -; J gene: TRBJ2-7; V gene: TRBV5-6; CDR3 DNA: TGTGCCAGCAGCCTAACGCAGGGGAATCTTTCCTACGAGCAGTACTTC; CDR3 protein: CASSLTQGNLSYEQYF
clone size: -; D gene: -; J gene: TRBJ1-1; V gene: TRBV18; CDR3 DNA: TGTGCCAGCTCACCAGCGGGCGGGAACACTGAAGCTTTCTTT; CDR3 protein: CASSPAGGNTEAFF
clone size: -; D gene: TRBD1; J gene: TRBJ2-3; V gene: TRBV5-1; CDR3 DNA: TGCGCCAGCAGCTTGAACCCTCCGGGACAGGGGAGCACAGATACGCAGTATTTT; CDR3 protein: CASSLNPPGQGSTDTQYF
clone size: -; D gene: TRBD1; J gene: TRBJ1-5; V gene: TRBV27; CDR3 DNA: TGTGCCAGCAGTTTAGTCCCGACAGGGGGTATTGCCAATCAGCCCCAGCATTTT; CDR3 protein: CASSLVPTGGIANQPQHF
clone size: -; D gene: TRBD1; J gene: TRBJ1-1; V gene: TRBV6-6; CDR3 DNA: TGTGCCAGCAGATTAGGACAGGGGAGCACTGAAGCTTTCTTT; CDR3 protein: CASRLGQGSTEAFF
clone size: once; D gene: -; J gene: TRBJ1-2; V gene: TRBV5-6; CDR3 DNA: TGTGCCAGCAGCTTGTTCCCCCGGGAAGAATATGGCTACACCTTC; CDR3 protein: CASSLFPREEYGYTF
clone size: -; D gene: TRBD1; J gene: TRBJ2-3; V gene: TRBV7-6; CDR3 DNA: TGTGCCAGCAGCGGGCGGGACAGGAACACAGATACGCAGTATTTT; CDR3 protein: CASSGRDRNTDTQYF
clone size: -; D gene: -; J gene: TRBJ1-2; V gene: TRBV4-1; CDR3 DNA: TGCGCCAGCAGCCTCTCAAGGAGGGATGGAGGCTACACCTTC; CDR3 protein: CASSLSRRDGGYTF
clone size: -; D gene: TRBD1; J gene: TRBJ1-2; V gene: TRBV4-3; CDR3 DNA: TGCGCCAGCAGCCCCGAGGGGGCCCCAAAGGTTCCCTTCTATGGCTACACCTTC; CDR3 protein: CASSPEGAPKVPFYGYTF
clone size: -; D gene: TRBD1; J gene: TRBJ2-7; V gene: TRBV6-6; CDR3 DNA: TGTGCCAGCAGCGGCGACAGGGGGTTAGACGAGCAGTACTTC; CDR3 protein: CASSGDRGLDEQYF
clone size: -; D gene: -; J gene: TRBJ1-1; V gene: TRBV5-4; CDR3 DNA: TGTGCCAGCAGCTGTCGACAGGCGGACACTGAAGCTTTCTTT; CDR3 protein: CASSCRQADTEAFF
clone size: -; D gene: -; J gene: TRBJ1-6; V gene: TRBV15; CDR3 DNA: TGTGCCACCAGCAGAAAACGACAGTTCTATAATTCACCCCTCCACTTT; CDR3 protein: CATSRKRQFYNSPLHF
clone size: -; D gene: -; J gene: TRBJ1-1; V gene: TRBV19; CDR3 DNA: TGTGCCAGTAGTGCTCCAGGGTTAGAAGCTTTCTTT; CDR3 protein: CASSAPGLEAFF
clone size: -; D gene: -; J gene: TRBJ2-6; V gene: TRBV2; CDR3 DNA: TGTGCCAGCAGGGGGCAAGCTGGCGGGGCCAACGTCCTGACTTTC; CDR3 protein: CASRGQAGGANVLTF
clone size: once; D gene: TRBD1; J gene: TRBJ2-7; V gene: TRBV7-2; CDR3 DNA: TGTGCCAGCAGCCCCCGACAGGGGGAGGACGAGCAGTACTTC; CDR3 protein: CASSPRQGEDEQYF
clone size: -; D gene: -; J gene: TRBJ1-6; V gene: TRBV18; CDR3 DNA: TGTGCCAGCTCACCAACCGAGACAATCCCCCTCCACTTT; CDR3 protein: CASSPTETIPLHF
clone size: -; D gene: -; J gene: TRBJ1-2; V gene: TRBV6-5; CDR3 DNA: TGTGCCAGCAGTTCCGCTTTCCCCTTGGGACTTGGCTACACCTTC; CDR3 protein: CASSSAFPLGLGYTF
clone size: -; D gene: TRBD1; J gene: TRBJ1-2; V gene: TRBV5-8; CDR3 DNA: TGTGCCAGCAGCTGCCGGGACAGGGATAAGCCCTCATATGGCTACACCTTC; CDR3 protein: CASSCRDRDKPSYGYTF
clone size: -; D gene: -; J gene: TRBJ2-5; V gene: TRBV5-8; CDR3 DNA: TGTGCCAGCAGCCCGCCCGGGGGGCACCAAGAGACCCAGTACTTC; CDR3 protein: CASSPPGGHQETQYF
clone size: -; D gene: TRBD1; J gene: TRBJ2-1; V gene: TRBV15; CDR3 DNA: TGTGCCACCGGGCAGGACAGGGGTGCAAGTGAGCAGTTCTTC; CDR3 protein: CATGQDRGASEQFF
clone size: -; D gene: -; J gene: TRBJ2-3; V gene: TRBV29-1; CDR3 DNA: TGCAGCGTTAGGAGACTGATCGGCACAGATACGCAGTATTTT; CDR3 protein: CSVRRLIGTDTQYF
clone size: -; D gene: -; J gene: TRBJ2-5; V gene: TRBV28; CDR3 DNA: TGTGCCAGCAGTTTAATATACCCCCTCTCCCGCCAGGGCCTGAAGGGGGAGACCCAGTACTTC; CDR3 protein: CASSLIYPLSRQGLKGETQYF
clone size: -; D gene: TRBD1; J gene: TRBJ2-3; V gene: TRBV2; CDR3 DNA: TGTGCCAGCAGCCCGACAGGGTTAAGGCCAGATACGCAGTATTTT; CDR3 protein: CASSPTGLRPDTQYF
clone size: -; D gene: TRBD1; J gene: TRBJ2-1; V gene: TRBV2; CDR3 DNA: TGTGCCAGCAGTGAATGTCCGTGGGGACAGGGAGTCCATGAGCAGTTCTTC; CDR3 protein: CASSECPWGQGVHEQFF
clone size: -; D gene: -; J gene: TRBJ1-2; V gene: TRBV5-1; CDR3 DNA: TGCGCCAGCAGCTCGTCAGGGGCCTGGGGCTACACCTTC; CDR3 protein: CASSSSGAWGYTF